This entry features one T cell receptor beta chain sequence. Antigen specificity is unknown. The sample comes from a study of cytomegalovirus exposure and HLA in healthy donors. Findings and caveats of the study: Accounts indicate the classifier identified cytomegalovirus status with strong specificity and sensitivity. Through in vitro validation, a few CMV-associated chains were shown to be specific for CMV antigens.

V was clipped by 0 bases and J by 5 bases; unmatched bases: 10. The CDR3 spans 17 residues. Germline V gives CDR1 SGHTS, CDR2 YDEGEE. 13 Jbeta primers and 60 Vbeta primers were used for the PCR. The assay was immunoSEQ multiplex PCR, and TCRdb's table has in-frame clones only and misses some. The sample lists under 200,000 clones, around 84% seen once, with 1.9% in the top ten. Sequencing was performed on PBMCs. The chain links TRBV5-8 to TRBJ2-5, with 10 bases lining up with TRBD2. This receptor was identified in a man younger than 35 in good health and CMV-seronegative. CDR3 residues: CASSLAWPSGREETQYF. In nucleotides, the CDR3 is TGTGCCAGCAGCTTGGCCTGGCCTAGCGGGAGAGAGGAGACCCAGTACTTC.